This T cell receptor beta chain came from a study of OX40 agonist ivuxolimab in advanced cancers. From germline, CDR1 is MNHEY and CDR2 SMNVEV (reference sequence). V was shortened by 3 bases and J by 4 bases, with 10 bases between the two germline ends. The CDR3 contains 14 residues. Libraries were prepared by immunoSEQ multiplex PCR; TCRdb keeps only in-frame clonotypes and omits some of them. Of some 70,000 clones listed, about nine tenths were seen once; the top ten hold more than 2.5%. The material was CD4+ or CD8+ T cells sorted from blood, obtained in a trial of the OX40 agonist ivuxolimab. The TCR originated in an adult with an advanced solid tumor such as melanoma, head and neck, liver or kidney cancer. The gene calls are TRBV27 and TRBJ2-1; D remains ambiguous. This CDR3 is CASSFTQTYNEQFF. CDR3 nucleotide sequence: TGTGCCAGCAGTTTTACACAGACTTACAATGAGCAGTTCTTC.